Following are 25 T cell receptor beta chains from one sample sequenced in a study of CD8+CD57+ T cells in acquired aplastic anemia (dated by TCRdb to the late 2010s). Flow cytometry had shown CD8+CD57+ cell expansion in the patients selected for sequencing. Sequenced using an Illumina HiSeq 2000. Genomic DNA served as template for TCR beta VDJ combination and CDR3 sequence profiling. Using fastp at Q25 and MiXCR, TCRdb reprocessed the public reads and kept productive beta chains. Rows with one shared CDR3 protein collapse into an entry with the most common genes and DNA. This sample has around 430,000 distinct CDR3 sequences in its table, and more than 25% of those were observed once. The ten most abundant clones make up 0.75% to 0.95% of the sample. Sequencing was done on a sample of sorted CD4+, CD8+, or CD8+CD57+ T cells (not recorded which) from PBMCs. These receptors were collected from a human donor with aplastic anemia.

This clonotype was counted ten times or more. CDR3 region: CSVEDRQGFSDTEAFF. Written as DNA, the CDR3 is TGCAGCGTTGAAGATCGACAGGGCTTTTCGGACACTGAAGCTTTCTTT. This chain connects TRBV29-1 to TRBJ1-1, with 7 bases identical to TRBD1. The germline V gene encodes CDR1 SQVTM and CDR2 ANQGSEA. The CDR3 loop spans 16 amino acids. V trimming: 0 bases; J trimming: 3 bases; junction bases outside the gene matches: 10.

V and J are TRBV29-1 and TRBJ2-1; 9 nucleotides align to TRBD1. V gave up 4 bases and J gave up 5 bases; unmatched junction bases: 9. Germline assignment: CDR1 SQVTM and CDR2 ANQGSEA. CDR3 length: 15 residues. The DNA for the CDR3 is TGCAGCGTTGCGCGTGCCGGGACAGGGAACAATGAGCAGTTCTTC. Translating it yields CSVARAGTGNNEQFF.

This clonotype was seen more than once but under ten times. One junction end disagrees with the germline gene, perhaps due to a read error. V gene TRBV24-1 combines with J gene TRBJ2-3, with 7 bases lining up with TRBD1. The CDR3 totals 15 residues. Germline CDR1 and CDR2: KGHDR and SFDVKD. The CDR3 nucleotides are TGTGCCAGCAGTCCAGACAGGGTGTGGACAGATACGCAGTATTTT. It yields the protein CASSPDRVWTDTQYF.

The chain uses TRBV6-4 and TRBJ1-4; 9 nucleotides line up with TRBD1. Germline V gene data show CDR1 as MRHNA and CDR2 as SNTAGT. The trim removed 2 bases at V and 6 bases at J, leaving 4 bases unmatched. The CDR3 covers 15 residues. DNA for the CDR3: TGTGCCAGCAGTGACCGGGACAGGGAGGATGAAAAACTGTTTTTT. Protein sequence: CASSDRDREDEKLFF.

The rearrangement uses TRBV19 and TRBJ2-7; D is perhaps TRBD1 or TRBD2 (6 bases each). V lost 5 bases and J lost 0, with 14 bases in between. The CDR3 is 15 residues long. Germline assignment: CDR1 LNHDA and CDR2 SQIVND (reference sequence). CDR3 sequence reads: CASSGGLMSSYEQYF. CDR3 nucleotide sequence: TGTGCCAGTAGTGGGGGGCTGATGTCCTCCTACGAGCAGTACTTC.

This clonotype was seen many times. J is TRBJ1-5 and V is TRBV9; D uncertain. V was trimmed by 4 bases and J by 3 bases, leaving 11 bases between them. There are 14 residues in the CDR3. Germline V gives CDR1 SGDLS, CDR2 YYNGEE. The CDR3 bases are TGTGCCAGCAGCCCCACCCAGGCCAATCAGCCCCAGCATTTT. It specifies CASSPTQANQPQHF.

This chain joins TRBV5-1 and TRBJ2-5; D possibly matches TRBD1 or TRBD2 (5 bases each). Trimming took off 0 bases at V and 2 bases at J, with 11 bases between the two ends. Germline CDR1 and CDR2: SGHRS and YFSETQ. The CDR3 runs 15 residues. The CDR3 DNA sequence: TGCGCCAGCAGCTTGGTCGGGGCAGGGCAAGAGACCCAGTACTTC. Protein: CASSLVGAGQETQYF.

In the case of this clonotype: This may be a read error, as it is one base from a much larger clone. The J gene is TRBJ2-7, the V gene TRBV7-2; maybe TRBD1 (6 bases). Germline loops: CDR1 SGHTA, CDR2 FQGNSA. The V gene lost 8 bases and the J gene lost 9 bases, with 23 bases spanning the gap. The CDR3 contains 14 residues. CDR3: CASGPGATYRWQYF. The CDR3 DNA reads TGTGCCAGCGGCCCAGGGGCGACCTATCGGTGGCAGTACTTC.

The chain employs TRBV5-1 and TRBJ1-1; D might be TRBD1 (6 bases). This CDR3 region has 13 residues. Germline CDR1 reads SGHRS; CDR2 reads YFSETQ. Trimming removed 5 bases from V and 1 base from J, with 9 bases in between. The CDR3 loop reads CASSQGRNTEAFF. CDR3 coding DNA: TGCGCCAGCAGTCAGGGGAGGAACACTGAAGCTTTCTTT.

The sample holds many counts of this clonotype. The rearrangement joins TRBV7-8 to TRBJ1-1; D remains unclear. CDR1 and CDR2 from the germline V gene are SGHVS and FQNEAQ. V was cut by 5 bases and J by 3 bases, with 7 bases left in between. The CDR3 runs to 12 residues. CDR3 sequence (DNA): TGTGCCAGCAGCGACGGTTACACTGAAGCTTTCTTT. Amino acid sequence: CASSDGYTEAFF.

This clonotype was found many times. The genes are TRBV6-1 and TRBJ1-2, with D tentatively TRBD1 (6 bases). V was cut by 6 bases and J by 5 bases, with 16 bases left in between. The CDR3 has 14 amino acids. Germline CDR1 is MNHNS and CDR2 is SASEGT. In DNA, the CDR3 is TGTGCCAGCAGCCGCGGGGGGCAGGGGTATGGCTACACCTTC. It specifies CASSRGGQGYGYTF.

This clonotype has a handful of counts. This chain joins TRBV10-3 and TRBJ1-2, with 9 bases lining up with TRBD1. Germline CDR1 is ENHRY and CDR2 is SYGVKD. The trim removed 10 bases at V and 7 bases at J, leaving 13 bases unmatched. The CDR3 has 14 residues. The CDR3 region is CASSPDHRGPGYTF. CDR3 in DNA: TGTGCCAGCAGCCCAGATCACAGGGGGCCTGGCTACACCTTC.

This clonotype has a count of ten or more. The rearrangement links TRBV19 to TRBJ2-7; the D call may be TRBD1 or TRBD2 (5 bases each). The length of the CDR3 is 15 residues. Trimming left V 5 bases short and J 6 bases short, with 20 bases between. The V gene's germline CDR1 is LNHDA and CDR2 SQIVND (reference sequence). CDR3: CASSPTGTNLIEQYF. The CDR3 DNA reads TGTGCCAGTAGTCCTACCGGGACCAACCTGATCGAGCAGTACTTC.

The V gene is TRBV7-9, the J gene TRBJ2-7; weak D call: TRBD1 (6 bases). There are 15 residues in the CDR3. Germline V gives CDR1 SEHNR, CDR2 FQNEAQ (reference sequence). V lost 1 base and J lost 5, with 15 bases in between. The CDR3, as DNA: TGTGCCAGCAGCTTAGTCACAGGGTGGAATGACGAGCAGTACTTC. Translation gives CASSLVTGWNDEQYF.

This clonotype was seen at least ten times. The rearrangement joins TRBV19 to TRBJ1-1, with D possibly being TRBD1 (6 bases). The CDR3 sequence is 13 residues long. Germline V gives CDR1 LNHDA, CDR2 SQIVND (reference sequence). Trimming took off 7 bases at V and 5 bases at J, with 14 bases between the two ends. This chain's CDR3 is CASKGGGRTEAFF. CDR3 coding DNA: TGTGCCAGTAAGGGGGGGGGCCGTACTGAAGCTTTCTTT.

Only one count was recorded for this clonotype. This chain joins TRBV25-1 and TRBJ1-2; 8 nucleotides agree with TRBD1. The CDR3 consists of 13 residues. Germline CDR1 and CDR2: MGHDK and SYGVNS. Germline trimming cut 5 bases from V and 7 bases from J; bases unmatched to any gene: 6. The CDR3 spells CASSLDRVRGYTF. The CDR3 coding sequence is TGTGCCAGCAGTCTGGACAGGGTTCGTGGCTACACCTTC.

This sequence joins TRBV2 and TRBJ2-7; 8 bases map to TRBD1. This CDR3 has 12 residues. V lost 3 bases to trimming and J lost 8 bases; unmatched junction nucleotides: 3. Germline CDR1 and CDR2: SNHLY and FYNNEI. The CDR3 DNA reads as TGTGCCAGCAGTGATCACAGGGGGAAGCAGTACTTC. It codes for CASSDHRGKQYF.

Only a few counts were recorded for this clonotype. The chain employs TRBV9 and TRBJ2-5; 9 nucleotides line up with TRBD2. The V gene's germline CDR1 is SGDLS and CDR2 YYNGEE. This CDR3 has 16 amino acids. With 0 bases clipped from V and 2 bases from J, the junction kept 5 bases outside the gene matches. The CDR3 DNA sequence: TGTGCCAGCAGCGTAGCGGTAGCGGGAGTTCAAGAGACCCAGTACTTC. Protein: CASSVAVAGVQETQYF.

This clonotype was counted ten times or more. CDR3 protein: CASSIPQGASYGYTF. The CDR3 DNA follows: TGTGCCAGTAGTATTCCACAGGGGGCGAGCTATGGCTACACCTTC. The chain couples TRBV19 to TRBJ1-2; TRBD1 matches at 9 bases. V lost 3 bases and J lost 4; bases outside the gene matches: 6. Germline V gene lookup returns CDR1 LNHDA and CDR2 SQIVND (reference sequence). This CDR3 spans 15 amino acids.

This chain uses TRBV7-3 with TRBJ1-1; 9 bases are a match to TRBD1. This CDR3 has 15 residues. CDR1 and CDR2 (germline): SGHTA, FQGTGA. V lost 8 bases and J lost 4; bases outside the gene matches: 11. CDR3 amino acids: CASPKDRGTGTEAFF. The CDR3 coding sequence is TGTGCCAGCCCAAAGGACAGGGGTACGGGCACTGAAGCTTTCTTT.

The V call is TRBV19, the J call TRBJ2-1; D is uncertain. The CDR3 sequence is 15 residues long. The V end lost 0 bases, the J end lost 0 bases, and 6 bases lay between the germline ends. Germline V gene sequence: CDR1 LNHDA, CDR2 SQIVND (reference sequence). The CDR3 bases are TGTGCCAGTAGTATAGAACTCTACTCCTACAATGAGCAGTTCTTC. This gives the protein CASSIELYSYNEQFF.

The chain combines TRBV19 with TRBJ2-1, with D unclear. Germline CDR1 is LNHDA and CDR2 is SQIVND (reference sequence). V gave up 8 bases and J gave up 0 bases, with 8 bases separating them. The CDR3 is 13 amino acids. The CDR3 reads CASATSSYNEQFF. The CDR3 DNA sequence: TGTGCCAGTGCGACAAGCTCCTACAATGAGCAGTTCTTC.

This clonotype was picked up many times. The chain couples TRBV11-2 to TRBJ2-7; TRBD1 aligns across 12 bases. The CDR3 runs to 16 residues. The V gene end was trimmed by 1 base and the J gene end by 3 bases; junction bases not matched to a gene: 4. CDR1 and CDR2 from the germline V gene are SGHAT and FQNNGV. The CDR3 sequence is CASSLGGQGADYEQYF. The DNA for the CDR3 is TGTGCCAGCAGCTTAGGGGGACAGGGGGCAGACTACGAGCAGTACTTC.

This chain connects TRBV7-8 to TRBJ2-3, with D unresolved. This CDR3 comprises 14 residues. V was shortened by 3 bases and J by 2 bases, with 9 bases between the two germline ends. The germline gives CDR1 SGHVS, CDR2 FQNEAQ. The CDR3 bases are TGTGCCAGCAGCTTGGCCCCACCCACAGATACGCAGTATTTT. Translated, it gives CASSLAPPTDTQYF.

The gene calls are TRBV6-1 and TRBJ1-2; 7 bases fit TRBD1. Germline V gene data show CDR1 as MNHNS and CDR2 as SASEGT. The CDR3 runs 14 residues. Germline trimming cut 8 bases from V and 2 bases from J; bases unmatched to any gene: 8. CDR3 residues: CASARQGENYGYTF. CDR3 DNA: TGTGCCAGCGCAAGACAGGGAGAAAACTATGGCTACACCTTC.